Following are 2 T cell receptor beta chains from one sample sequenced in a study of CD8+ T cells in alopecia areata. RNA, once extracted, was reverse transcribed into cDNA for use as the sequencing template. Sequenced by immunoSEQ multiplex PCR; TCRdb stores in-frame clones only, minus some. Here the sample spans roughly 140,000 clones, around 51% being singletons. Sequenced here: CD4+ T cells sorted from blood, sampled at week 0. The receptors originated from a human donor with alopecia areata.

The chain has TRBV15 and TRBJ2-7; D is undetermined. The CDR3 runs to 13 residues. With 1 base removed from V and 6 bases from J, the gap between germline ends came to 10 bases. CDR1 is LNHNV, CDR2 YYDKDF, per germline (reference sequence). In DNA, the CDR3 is TGTGCCACCAGCAGAGTGGTGCATGCCGAGCAGTACTTC. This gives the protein CATSRVVHAEQYF.

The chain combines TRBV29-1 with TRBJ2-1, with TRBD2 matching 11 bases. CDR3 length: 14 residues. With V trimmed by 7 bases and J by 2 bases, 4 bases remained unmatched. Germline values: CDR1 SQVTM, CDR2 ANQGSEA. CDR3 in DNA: TGCAGCGGGAAGGGACTAGCGGCCTACAATGAGCAGTTCTTC. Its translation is CSGKGLAAYNEQFF.